The entry that follows covers one T cell receptor (beta chain) sequence. The record originates from a study of blood T cell repertoires in COVID-19. The ends were cut back, 6 bases at V and 7 bases at J, with 15 bases in the middle. Germline V gives CDR1 MDHEN, CDR2 SYDVKM. CDR3 size: 14 residues. Clones were read by immunoSEQ multiplex PCR, and TCRdb kept only the in-frame ones, dropping some. Found here are around 260,000 clones, roughly 80% of them singletons; the top ten hold around 3.9%. The sequencing sample was made of PBMCs or T cells enriched from blood (not recorded which). V and J are TRBV28 and TRBJ1-4; D is perhaps TRBD1 (5 bases). The TCR comes from a man aged 30 to 39 with acute COVID-19. Here the CDR3 reads CASRGGSMVEKLFF. The DNA for the CDR3 is TGTGCCAGCAGGGGGGGGAGCATGGTTGAAAAACTGTTTTTT.